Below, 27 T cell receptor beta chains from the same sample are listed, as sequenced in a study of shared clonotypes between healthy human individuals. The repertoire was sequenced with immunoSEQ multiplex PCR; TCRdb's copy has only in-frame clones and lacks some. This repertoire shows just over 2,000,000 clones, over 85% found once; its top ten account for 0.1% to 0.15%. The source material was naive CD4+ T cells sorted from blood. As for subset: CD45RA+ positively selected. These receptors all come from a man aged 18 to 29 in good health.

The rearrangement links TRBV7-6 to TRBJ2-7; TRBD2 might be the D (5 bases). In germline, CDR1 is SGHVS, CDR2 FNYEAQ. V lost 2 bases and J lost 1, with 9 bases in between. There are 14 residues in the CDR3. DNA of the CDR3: TGTGCCAGCAGCTTAAGACCGGGGTCCTACGAGCAGTACTTC. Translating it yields CASSLRPGSYEQYF.

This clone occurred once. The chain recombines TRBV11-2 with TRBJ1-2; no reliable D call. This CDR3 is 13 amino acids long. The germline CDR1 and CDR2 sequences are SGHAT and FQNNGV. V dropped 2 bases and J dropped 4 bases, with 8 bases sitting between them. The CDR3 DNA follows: TGTGCCAGCAGCTTACCCCGGAGCTATGGCTACACCTTC. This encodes CASSLPRSYGYTF. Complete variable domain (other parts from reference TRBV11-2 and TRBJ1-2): EAGVAQSPRYKIIEKRQSVAFWCNPISGHATLYWYQQILGQGPKLLIQFQNNGVVDDSQLPKDRFSAERLKGVDSTLKIQPAKLEDSAVYLCASSLPRSYGYTFGSGTRLTVV.

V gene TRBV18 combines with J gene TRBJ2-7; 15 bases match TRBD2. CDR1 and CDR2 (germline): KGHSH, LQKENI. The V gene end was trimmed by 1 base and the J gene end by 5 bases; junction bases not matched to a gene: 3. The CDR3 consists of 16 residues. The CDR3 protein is CASSPQGLAGGDEQYF. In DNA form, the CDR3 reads TGTGCCAGCTCACCACAAGGACTAGCGGGAGGGGACGAGCAGTACTTC.

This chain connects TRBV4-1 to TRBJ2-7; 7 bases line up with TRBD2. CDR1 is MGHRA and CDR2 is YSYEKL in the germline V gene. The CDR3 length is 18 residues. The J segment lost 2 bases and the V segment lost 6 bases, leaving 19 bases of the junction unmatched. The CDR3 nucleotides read TGCGCCAGCAGTCCAAGCCGGCGGCGGGGGACCGCAACCTACGAGCAGTACTTC. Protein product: CASSPSRRRGTATYEQYF.

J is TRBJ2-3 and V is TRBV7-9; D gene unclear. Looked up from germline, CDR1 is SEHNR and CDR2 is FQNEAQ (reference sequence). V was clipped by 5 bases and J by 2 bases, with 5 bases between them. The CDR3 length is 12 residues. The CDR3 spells CASSTPTDTQYF. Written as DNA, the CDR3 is TGTGCCAGCAGCACTCCCACAGATACGCAGTATTTT.

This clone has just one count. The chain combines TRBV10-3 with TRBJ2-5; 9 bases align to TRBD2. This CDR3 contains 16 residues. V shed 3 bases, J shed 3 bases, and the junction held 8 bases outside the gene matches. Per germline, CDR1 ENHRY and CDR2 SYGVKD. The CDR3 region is CAISEGGASGEETQYF. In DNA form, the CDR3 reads TGTGCCATCAGTGAAGGGGGGGCTAGCGGGGAAGAGACCCAGTACTTC.

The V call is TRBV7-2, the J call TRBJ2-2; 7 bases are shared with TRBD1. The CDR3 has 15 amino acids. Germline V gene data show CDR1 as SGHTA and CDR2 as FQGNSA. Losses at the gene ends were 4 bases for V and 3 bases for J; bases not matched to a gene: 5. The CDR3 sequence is CASSSRTGDTGELFF. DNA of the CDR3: TGTGCCAGCAGCTCCAGGACAGGAGACACCGGGGAGCTGTTTTTT.

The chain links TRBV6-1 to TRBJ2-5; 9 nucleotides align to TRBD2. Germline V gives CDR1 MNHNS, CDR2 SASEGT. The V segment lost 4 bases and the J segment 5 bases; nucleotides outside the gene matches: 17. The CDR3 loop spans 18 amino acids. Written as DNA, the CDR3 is TGTGCCAGCAGTGCCTCCCTGGGACTAGCCCTCGCTCGCGAGACCCAGTACTTC. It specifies CASSASLGLALARETQYF.

In nucleotides, the CDR3 is TGTGCCAGCAGTCCCCGACAGGGGCACGGCTATGGCTACACCTTC. It translates to CASSPRQGHGYGYTF. The chain links TRBV27 to TRBJ1-2; 8 bases align to TRBD1. The CDR3 has 15 amino acids. CDR1 and CDR2 from the germline V gene are MNHEY and SMNVEV (reference sequence). Trimming at V came to 5 bases and at J to 4 bases, leaving 9 bases not matched to a gene.

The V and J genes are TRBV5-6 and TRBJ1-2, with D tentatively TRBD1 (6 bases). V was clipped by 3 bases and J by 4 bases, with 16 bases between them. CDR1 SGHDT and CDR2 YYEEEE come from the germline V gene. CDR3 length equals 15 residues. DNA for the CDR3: TGTGCCAGCAGCTCTCCGGGGGCGCCCGGCTATGGCTACACCTTC. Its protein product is CASSSPGAPGYGYTF.

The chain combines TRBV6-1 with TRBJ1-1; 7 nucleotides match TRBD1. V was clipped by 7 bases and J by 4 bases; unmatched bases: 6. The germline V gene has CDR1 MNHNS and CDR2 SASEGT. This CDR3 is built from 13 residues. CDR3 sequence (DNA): TGTGCCAGCATAGACAGGGCCTCCACTGAAGCTTTCTTT. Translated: CASIDRASTEAFF.

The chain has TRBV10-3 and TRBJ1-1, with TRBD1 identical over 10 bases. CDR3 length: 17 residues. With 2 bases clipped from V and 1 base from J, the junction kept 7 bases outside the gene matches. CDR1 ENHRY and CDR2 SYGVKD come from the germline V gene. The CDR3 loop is CAISEELRQGANTEAFF. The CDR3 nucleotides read TGTGCCATCAGTGAGGAGTTGAGACAGGGGGCGAACACTGAAGCTTTCTTT.

The CDR3 is CASSFGDTQYF. CDR3 sequence (DNA): TGTGCCAGCAGCTTCGGGGATACGCAGTATTTT. V and J are TRBV7-3 and TRBJ2-3; D call uncertain. Germline V gene data show CDR1 as SGHTA and CDR2 as FQGTGA. V lost 3 bases and J 6 bases, leaving 4 bases between the germline ends. The CDR3 extends over 11 amino acids.

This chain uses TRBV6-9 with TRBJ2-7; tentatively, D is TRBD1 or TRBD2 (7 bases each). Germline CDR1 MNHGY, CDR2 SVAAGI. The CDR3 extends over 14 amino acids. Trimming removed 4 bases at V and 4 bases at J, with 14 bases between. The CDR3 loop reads CASSSQGEGYEQYF. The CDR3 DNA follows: TGTGCCAGCAGTTCGCAGGGGGAGGGATACGAGCAGTACTTC.

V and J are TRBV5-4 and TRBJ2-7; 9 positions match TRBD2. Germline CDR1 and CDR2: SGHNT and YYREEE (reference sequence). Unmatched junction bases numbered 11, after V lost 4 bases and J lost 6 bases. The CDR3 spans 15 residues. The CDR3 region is CASSKKAGGVPEQYF. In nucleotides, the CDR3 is TGTGCCAGCAGCAAAAAAGCGGGAGGCGTTCCCGAGCAGTACTTC. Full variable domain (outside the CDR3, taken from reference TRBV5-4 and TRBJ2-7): ETGVTQSPTHLIKTRGQQVTLRCSSQSGHNTVSWYQQALGQGPQFIFQYYREEENGRGNFPPRFSGLQFPNYSSELNVNALELDDSALYLCASSKKAGGVPEQYFGPGTRLTVT.

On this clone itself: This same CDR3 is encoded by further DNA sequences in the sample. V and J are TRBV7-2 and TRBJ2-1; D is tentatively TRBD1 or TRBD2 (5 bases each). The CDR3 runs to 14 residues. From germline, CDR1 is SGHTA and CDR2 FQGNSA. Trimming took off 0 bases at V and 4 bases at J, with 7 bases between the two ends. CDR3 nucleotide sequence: TGTGCCAGCAGCTTAGCGGGGGTATACAATGAGCAGTTCTTC. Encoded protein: CASSLAGVYNEQFF.

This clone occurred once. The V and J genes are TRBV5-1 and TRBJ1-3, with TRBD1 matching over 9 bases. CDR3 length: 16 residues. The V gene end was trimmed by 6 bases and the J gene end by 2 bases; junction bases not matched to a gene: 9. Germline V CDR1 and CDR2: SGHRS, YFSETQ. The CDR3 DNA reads TGCGCCAGCAAAACCGGGACAGGGTCAACTGGAAACACCATATATTTT. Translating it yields CASKTGTGSTGNTIYF.

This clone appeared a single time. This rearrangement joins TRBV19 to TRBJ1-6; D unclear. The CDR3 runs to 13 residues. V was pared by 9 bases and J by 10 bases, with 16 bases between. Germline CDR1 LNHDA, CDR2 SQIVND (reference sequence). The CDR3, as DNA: TGTGCCAGCAGAGGGCAGCTCCACTCACCCCTCCACTTT. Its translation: CASRGQLHSPLHF. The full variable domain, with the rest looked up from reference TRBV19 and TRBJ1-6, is DGGITQSPKYLFRKEGQNVTLSCEQNLNHDAMYWYRQDPGQGLRLIYYSQIVNDFQKGDIAEGYSVSREKKESFPLTVTSAQKNPTAFYLCASRGQLHSPLHFGNGTRLTVT.

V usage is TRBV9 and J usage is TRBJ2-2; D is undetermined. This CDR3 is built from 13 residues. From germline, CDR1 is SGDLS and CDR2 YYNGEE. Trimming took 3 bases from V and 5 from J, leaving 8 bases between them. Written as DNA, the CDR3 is TGTGCCAGCAGCGCTCTCCCAACCGGGGAGCTGTTTTTT. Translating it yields CASSALPTGELFF.

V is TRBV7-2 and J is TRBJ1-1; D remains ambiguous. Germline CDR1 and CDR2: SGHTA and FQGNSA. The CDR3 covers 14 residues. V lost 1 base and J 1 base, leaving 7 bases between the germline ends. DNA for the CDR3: TGTGCCAGCAGCTTAGTGTCAACGAACACTGAAGCTTTCTTT. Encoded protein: CASSLVSTNTEAFF.

CDR3 amino acids: CASSQEYRRLAGETQYF. CDR3 coding DNA: TGTGCCAGCAGCCAAGAGTATCGGCGACTAGCGGGGGAGACCCAGTACTTC. The chain employs TRBV4-2 and TRBJ2-5, with 11 bases matching TRBD2. The CDR3 covers 17 residues. V lost 0 bases, J lost 5 bases, and 8 bases stayed unmatched. The germline V gene has CDR1 LGHNA and CDR2 YNFKEQ.

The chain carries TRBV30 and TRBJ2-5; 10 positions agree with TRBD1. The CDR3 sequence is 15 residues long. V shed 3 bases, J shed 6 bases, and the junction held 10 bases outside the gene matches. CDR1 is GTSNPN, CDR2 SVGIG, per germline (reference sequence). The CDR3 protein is CAWSTSRDRGKTQYF. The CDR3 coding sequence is TGTGCCTGGAGCACCTCCCGGGACAGGGGAAAGACCCAGTACTTC. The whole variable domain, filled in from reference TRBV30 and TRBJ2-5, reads SQTIHQWPATLVQPVGSPLSLECTVEGTSNPNLYWYRQAAGRGLQLLFYSVGIGQISSEVPQNLSASRPQDRQFILSSKKLLLSDSGFYLCAWSTSRDRGKTQYFGPGTRLLVL.

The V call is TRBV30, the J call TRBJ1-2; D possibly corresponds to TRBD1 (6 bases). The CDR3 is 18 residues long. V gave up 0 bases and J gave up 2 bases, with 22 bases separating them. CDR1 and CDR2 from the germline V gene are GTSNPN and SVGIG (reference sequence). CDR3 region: CAWSVGGYYRPGNYGYTF. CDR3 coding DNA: TGTGCCTGGAGTGTAGGGGGGTATTATCGTCCAGGGAACTATGGCTACACCTTC.

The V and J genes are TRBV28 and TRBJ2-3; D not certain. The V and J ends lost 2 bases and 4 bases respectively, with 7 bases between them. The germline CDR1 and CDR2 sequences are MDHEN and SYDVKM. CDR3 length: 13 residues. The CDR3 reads CASSLRSADTQYF. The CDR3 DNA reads TGTGCCAGCAGTTTACGGAGTGCAGATACGCAGTATTTT.

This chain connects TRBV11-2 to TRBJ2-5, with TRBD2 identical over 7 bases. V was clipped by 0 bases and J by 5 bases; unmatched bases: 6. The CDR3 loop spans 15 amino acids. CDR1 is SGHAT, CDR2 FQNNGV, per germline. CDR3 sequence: CASSLDGLGVETQYF. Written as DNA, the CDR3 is TGTGCCAGCAGCTTAGATGGACTAGGGGTTGAGACCCAGTACTTC.

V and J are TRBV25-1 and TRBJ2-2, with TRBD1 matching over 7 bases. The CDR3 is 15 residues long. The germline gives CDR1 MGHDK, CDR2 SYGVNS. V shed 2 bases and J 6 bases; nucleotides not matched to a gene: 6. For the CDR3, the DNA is TGTGCCAGCAGTGAAACAGGGGTATTCGCCGGGGAGCTGTTTTTT. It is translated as CASSETGVFAGELFF.

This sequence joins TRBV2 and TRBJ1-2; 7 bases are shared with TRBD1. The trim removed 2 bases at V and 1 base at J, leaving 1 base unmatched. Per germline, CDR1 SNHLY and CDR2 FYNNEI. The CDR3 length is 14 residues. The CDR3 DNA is TGTGCCAGCAGTGAACGACAGGGTAACTATGGCTACACCTTC. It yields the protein CASSERQGNYGYTF.